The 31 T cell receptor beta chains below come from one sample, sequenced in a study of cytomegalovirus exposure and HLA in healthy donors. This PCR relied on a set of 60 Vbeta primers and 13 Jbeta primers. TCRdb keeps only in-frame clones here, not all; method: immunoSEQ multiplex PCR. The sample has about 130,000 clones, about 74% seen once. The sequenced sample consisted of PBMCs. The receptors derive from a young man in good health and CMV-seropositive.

CDR3 residues: CASSLDGTINEKLFF. In DNA form, the CDR3 reads TGTGCCAGCAGTTTAGATGGGACAATAAATGAAAAACTGTTTTTT. This chain connects TRBV28 to TRBJ1-4; possibly TRBD1 for D (6 bases). V lost 2 bases and J lost 5, with 12 bases in between. The CDR3 is 15 residues long. Germline CDR1 reads MDHEN; CDR2 reads SYDVKM.

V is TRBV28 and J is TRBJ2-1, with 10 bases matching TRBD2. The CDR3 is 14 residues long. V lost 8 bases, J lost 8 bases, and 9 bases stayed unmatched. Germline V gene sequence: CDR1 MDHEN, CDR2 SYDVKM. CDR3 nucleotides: TGTGCCAGCGACATGGCTAGCGGGAGCTATGAGCAGTTCTTC. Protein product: CASDMASGSYEQFF.

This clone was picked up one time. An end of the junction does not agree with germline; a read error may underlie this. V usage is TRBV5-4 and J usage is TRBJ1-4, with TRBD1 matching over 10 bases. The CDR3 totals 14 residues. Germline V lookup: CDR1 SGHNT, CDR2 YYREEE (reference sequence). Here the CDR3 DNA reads TGTGTCAGCTCTCGCGGGACAGGGGAAGAAAAACTGTTTTTT. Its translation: CVSSRGTGEEKLFF.

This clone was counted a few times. The CDR3: CASSPGTGGPETQYF. CDR3 nucleotides: TGTGCCAGCAGCCCCGGGACAGGTGGGCCGGAGACCCAGTACTTC. V usage is TRBV28 and J usage is TRBJ2-5; 8 bases agree with TRBD1. Germline V CDR1 and CDR2: MDHEN, SYDVKM. The CDR3 totals 15 residues. The trim removed 6 bases at V and 5 bases at J, leaving 11 bases unmatched. The full variable domain, with the rest looked up from reference TRBV28 and TRBJ2-5, is DVKVTQSSRYLVKRTGEKVFLECVQDMDHENMFWYRQDPGLGLRLIYFSYDVKMKEKGDIPEGYSVSREKKERFSLILESASTNQTSMYLCASSPGTGGPETQYFGPGTRLLVL.

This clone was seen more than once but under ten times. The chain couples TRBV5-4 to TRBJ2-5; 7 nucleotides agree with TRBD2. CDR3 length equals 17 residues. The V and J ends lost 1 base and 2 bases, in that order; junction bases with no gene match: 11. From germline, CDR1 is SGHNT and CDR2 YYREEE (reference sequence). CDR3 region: CASSLKFGGGRQETQYF. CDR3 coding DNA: TGTGCCAGCAGCTTGAAATTCGGCGGGGGTAGACAAGAGACCCAGTACTTC.

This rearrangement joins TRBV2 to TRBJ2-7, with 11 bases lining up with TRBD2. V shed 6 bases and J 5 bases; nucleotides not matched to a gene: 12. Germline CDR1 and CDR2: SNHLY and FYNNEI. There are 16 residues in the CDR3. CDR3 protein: CASSRLSGRAGHEQYF. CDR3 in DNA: TGTGCCAGCAGCCGCCTTAGCGGGAGGGCCGGCCACGAGCAGTACTTC.

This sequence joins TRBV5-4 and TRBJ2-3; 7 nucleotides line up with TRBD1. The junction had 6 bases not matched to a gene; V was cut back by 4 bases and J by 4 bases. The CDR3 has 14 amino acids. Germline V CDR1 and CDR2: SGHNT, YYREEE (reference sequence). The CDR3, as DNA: TGTGCCAGCAGCCTACTTACAGGGGCAGATACGCAGTATTTT. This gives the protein CASSLLTGADTQYF.

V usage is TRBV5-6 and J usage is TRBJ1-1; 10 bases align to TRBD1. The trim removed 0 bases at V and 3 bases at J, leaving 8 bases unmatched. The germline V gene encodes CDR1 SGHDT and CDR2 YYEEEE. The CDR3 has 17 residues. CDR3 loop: CASSLVGQGSRDTEAFF. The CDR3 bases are TGTGCCAGCAGCTTGGTGGGACAGGGGTCGAGAGACACTGAAGCTTTCTTT. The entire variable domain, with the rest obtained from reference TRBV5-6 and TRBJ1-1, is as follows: DAGVTQSPTHLIKTRGQQVTLRCSPKSGHDTVSWYQQALGQGPQFIFQYYEEEERQRGNFPDRFSGHQFPNYSSELNVNALLLGDSALYLCASSLVGQGSRDTEAFFGQGTRLTVV.

CDR3 sequence (DNA): TGTGCCAGCTCACCGAGCGGACAGGGGAATTCTGGCTACACCTTC. It yields the protein CASSPSGQGNSGYTF. V usage is TRBV18 and J usage is TRBJ1-2; 9 bases line up with TRBD1. J lost 7 bases, V lost 3 bases, and 9 bases had no gene match. The CDR3 is 15 amino acids. Germline V CDR1 and CDR2: KGHSH, LQKENI.

The CDR3 region has the DNA TGTGCCAGCTCACCGACTAGCGGGAGGTCCAAATCCTACAATGAGCAGTTCTTC. Translating gives CASSPTSGRSKSYNEQFF. The chain links TRBV18 to TRBJ2-1, with 13 bases identical to TRBD2. The CDR3 is 18 residues long. Losses at the gene ends were 3 bases for V and 1 base for J; bases not matched to a gene: 6. Germline V gene lookup returns CDR1 KGHSH and CDR2 LQKENI. Supplemented by reference TRBV18 and TRBJ2-1, the full variable domain reads NAGVMQNPRHLVRRRGQEARLRCSPMKGHSHVYWYRQLPEEGLKFMVYLQKENIIDESGMPKERFSAEFPKEGPSILRIQQVVRGDSAAYFCASSPTSGRSKSYNEQFFGPGTRLTVL.

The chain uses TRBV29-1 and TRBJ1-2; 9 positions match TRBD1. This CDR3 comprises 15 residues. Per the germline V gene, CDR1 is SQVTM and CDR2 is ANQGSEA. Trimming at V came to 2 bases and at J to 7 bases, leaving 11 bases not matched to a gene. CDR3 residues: CSVEPTGTGFSGYTF. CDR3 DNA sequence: TGCAGCGTTGAACCCACCGGGACAGGGTTTTCTGGCTACACCTTC.

The CDR3 spells CASSIERVNTEAFF. CDR3 in DNA: TGTGCCAGTAGTATAGAGAGAGTGAACACTGAAGCTTTCTTT. This chain links TRBV19 with TRBJ1-1; D uncertain. Trimming shortened V by 0 bases and J by 0 bases, and 5 bases separated the two germline ends. CDR3 length equals 14 residues. Germline CDR1 is LNHDA and CDR2 is SQIVND (reference sequence). Together with reference TRBV19 and TRBJ1-1, the CDR3 gives the full variable domain: DGGITQSPKYLFRKEGQNVTLSCEQNLNHDAMYWYRQDPGQGLRLIYYSQIVNDFQKGDIAEGYSVSREKKESFPLTVTSAQKNPTAFYLCASSIERVNTEAFFGQGTRLTVV.

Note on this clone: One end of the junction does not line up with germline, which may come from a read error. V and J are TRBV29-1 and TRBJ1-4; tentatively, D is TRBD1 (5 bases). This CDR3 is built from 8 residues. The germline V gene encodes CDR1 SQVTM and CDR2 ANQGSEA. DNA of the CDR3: TGCAGCGTTGATGGCAGGGTTTTT. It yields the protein CSVDGRVF.

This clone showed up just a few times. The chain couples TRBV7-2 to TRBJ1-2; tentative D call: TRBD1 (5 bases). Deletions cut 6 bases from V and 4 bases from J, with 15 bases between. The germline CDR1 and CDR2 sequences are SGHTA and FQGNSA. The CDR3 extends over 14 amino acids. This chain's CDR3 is CASRLRGSGYGYTF. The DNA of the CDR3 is TGTGCCAGCAGACTTAGGGGATCTGGCTATGGCTACACCTTC.

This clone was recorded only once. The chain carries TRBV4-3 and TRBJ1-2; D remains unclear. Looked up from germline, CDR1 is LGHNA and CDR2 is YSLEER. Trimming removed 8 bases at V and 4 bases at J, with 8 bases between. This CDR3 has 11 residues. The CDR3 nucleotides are TGCGCCAGCCTAGGAACCTATGGCTACACCTTC. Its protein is CASLGTYGYTF.

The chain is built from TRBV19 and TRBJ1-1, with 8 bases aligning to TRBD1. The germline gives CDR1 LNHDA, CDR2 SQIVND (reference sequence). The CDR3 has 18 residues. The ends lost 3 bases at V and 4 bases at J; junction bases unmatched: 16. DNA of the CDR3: TGTGCCAGTAGTATCGTGGACAGGGTAATTAGGGGAGGCACTGAAGCTTTCTTT. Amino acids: CASSIVDRVIRGGTEAFF.

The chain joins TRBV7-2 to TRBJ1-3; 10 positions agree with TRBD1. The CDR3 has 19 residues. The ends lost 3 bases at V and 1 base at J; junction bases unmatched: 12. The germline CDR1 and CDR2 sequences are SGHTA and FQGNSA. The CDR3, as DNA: TGTGCCAGCAGCTTGGGCAGCCGGACAGGGGGACTGTCTGGAAACACCATATATTTT. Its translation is CASSLGSRTGGLSGNTIYF. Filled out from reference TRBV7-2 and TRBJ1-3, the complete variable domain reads GAGVSQSPSNKVTEKGKDVELRCDPISGHTALYWYRQSLGQGLEFLIYFQGNSAPDKSGLPSDRFSAERTGGSVSTLTIQRTQQEDSAVYLCASSLGSRTGGLSGNTIYFGEGSWLTVV.

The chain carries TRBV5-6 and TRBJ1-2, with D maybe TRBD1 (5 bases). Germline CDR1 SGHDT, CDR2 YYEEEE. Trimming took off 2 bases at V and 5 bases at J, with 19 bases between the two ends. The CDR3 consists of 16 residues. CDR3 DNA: TGTGCCAGCAGCTTTTTAACCCAGGGATTTGGGTATGGCTACACCTTC. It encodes CASSFLTQGFGYGYTF.

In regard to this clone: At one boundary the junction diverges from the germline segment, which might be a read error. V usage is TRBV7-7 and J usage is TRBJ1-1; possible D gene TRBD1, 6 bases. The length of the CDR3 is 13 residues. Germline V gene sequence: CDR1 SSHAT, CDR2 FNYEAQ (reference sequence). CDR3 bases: TGTGCTAGCAGCTTAGTACAGGGCACTGAAGCTTTCTTT. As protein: CASSLVQGTEAFF. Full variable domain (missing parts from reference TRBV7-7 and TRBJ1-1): GAGVSQSPRYKVTKRGQDVTLRCDPISSHATLYWYQQALGQGPEFLTYFNYEAQPDKSGLPSDRFSAERPEGSISTLTIQRTEQRDSAMYRCASSLVQGTEAFFGQGTRLTVV.

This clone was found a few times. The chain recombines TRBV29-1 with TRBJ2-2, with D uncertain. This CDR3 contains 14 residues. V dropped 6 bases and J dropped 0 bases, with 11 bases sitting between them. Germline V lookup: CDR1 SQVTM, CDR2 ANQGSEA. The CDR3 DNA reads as TGCAGCGTGCTTAGAGGTGCGAACACCGGGGAGCTGTTTTTT. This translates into CSVLRGANTGELFF.

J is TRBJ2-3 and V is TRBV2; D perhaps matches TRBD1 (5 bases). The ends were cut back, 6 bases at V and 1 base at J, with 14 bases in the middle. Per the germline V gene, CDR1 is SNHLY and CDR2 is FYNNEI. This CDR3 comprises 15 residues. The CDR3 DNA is TGTGCCAGCAGCGTACGACAGTGGGGCACAGATACGCAGTATTTT. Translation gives CASSVRQWGTDTQYF.

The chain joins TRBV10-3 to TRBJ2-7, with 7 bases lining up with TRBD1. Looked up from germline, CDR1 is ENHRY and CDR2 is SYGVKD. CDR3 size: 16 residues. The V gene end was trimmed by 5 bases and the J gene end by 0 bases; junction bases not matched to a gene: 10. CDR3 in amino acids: CAISPQGDMSSYEQYF. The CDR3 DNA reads TGTGCCATCAGTCCCCAGGGGGACATGAGCTCCTACGAGCAGTACTTC.

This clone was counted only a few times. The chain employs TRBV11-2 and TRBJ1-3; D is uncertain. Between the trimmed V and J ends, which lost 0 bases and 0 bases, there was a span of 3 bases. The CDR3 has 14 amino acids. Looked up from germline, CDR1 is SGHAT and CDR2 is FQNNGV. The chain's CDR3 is CASSLDISGNTIYF. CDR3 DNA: TGTGCCAGCAGCTTAGACATCTCTGGAAACACCATATATTTT.

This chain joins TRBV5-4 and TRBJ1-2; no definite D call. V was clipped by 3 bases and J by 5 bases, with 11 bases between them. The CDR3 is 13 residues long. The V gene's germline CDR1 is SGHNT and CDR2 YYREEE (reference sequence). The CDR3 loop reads CASSSDGLYGYTF. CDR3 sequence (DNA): TGTGCCAGCAGCTCGGACGGACTATATGGCTACACCTTC.

The CDR3, as DNA: TGCGCCAGCAGCACTAGCGGGGGCCGCTCCTACGAGCAGTACTTC. This codes for CASSTSGGRSYEQYF. The chain joins TRBV5-1 to TRBJ2-7; 11 bases line up with TRBD2. This CDR3 has 15 residues. The germline CDR1 and CDR2 sequences are SGHRS and YFSETQ. After removal of 4 bases from V and 0 bases from J, the junction contained 3 bases not matched to a gene.

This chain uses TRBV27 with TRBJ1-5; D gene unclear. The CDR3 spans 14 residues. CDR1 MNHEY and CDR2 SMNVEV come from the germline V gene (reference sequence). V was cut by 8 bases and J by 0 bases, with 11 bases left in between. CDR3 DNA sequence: TGTGCCAGCCGCGCGGGCCTTAGCAATCAGCCCCAGCATTTT. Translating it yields CASRAGLSNQPQHF.

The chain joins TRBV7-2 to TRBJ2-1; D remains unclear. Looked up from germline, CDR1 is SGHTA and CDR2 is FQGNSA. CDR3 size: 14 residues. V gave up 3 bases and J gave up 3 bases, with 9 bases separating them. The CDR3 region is CASSLVSGYNEQFF. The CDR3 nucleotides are TGTGCCAGCAGCTTGGTGTCAGGCTACAATGAGCAGTTCTTC.

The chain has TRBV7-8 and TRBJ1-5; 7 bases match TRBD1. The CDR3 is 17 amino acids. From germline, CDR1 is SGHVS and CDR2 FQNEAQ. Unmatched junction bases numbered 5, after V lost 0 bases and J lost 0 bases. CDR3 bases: TGTGCCAGCAGCTTAGCCACCGGGACAGTTAGCAATCAGCCCCAGCATTTT. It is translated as CASSLATGTVSNQPQHF.

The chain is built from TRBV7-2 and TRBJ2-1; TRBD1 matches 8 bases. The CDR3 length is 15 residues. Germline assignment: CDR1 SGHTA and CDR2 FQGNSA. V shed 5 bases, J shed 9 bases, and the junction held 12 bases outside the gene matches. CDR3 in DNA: TGTGCCAGCAGCAGAGACAGGGGCTACTTCGCTGAGCAGTTCTTC. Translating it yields CASSRDRGYFAEQFF.

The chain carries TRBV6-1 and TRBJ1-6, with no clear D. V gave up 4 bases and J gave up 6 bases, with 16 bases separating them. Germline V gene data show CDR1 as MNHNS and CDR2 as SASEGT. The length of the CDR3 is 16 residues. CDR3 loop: CASSVKGLAGNSPLHF. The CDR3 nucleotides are TGTGCCAGCAGTGTTAAGGGCCTGGCGGGTAATTCACCCCTCCACTTT.

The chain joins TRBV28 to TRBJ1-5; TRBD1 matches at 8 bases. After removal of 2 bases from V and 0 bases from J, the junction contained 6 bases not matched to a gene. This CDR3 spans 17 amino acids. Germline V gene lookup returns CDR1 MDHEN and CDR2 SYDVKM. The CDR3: CASSLVGQGSSNQPQHF. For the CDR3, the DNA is TGTGCCAGCAGTTTAGTCGGACAGGGTAGTAGCAATCAGCCCCAGCATTTT.